One T cell receptor beta chain is described in this entry. Its antigen is unknown. Germline values: CDR1 SGHTA, CDR2 FQGTGA. This CDR3 is 15 amino acids long. Losses at the gene ends were 5 bases for V and 0 bases for J; bases not matched to a gene: 4. This specimen belongs to a study of CD8+CD57+ T cells in acquired aplastic anemia. Study overall: Sorted CD4+ and CD8+ cells gave an average of around 3 ug of DNA. Notes on the study in general: Researchers report that about 29 CD8+ CDR3 sequences appeared in both patients and controls.

All sequencing subjects had displayed CD8+CD57+ cell expansion on flow cytometry. The patients all had a severe acquired aplastic anemia diagnosis. Profiles of TCR beta VDJ and CDR3 were generated from a genomic DNA template. One entry per CDR3 protein results from TCRdb running MiXCR on the reads. The sample consists of 90,000 to 150,000 distinct CDR3 sequences, 58% of them appearing once. Sample: sorted CD4+, CD8+, or CD8+CD57+ T cells (not recorded which) from PBMCs. This TCR derives from a human donor with aplastic anemia. The chain is built from TRBV7-3 and TRBJ2-1; TRBD1 matches 7 bases. CDR3 protein: CASSVTGVSYNEQFF. CDR3 nucleotides: TGTGCCAGCAGCGTTACAGGGGTCTCCTACAATGAGCAGTTCTTC.